One TCR beta chain is described in this entry. Its target is not known. TCRdb re-called the RACE reads with MiXCR, one entry per CDR3 protein. This sample yields around 60,000 distinct CDR3 sequences, of which approximately 7% are seen a single time; roughly 1.7% belongs to the top ten. This sample is drawn from a study of human T cells and chemical hapten exposure. Study-wide context: Small discrepancies in pooled library volume mainly accounted for the varying TCR yields per sample.

The germline gives CDR1 SEHNR, CDR2 FQNEAQ (reference sequence). CDR3 length: 14 amino acids. V was clipped by 4 bases and J by 6 bases, with 14 bases between them. Overall study results and limits: All donors were alopecia patients, so their immunity may differ from that of healthy people.

The sample's time point: pre-sensitization, week 0. Sample treatment: therapeutic diphenylcyclopropenone sensitization with weekly scalp DPC. The sequencing used whole blood, collected in connection with sensitization to the hapten diphenylcyclopropenone (DPC). V is TRBV7-9 and J is TRBJ2-3; D remains ambiguous. The TCR sequence derives from a young woman with alopecia areata. Some clones in this sample may be carry-over from other donors' samples. CDR3: CASSWSGRIDTQYF. DNA of the CDR3: TGTGCCAGCAGCTGGTCTGGGCGCATCGATACGCAGTATTTT.